Sequencing of this T cell receptor beta chain was carried out in a study of blood T cell repertoires in COVID-19. Across the study: The United States, Italy and Spain provided the acute and convalescent COVID-19 samples.

The study recruited people aged about 18 to 90 years across under 25 US areas. Each participant's cohort was designated according to participant-reported clinical history. CDR3 length equals 16 residues. Germline-derived CDR1 and CDR2 are LNHNV and YYDKDF (reference sequence). Trimming stripped 5 bases from V and 1 base from J, with 17 bases between. Repertoires were generated with immunoSEQ multiplex PCR, while TCRdb's copy carries only in-frame clones and drops some. The sample consists of around 250,000 clones, 70% to 90% of them appearing once. The sequenced sample consisted of PBMCs or T cells enriched from blood (not recorded which). This receptor was identified in a woman aged 50 to 65 who had recovered from COVID-19. This chain connects TRBV15 to TRBJ1-1; D possibly corresponds to TRBD1 (5 bases). CDR3 loop: CATSQMERGANTEAFF. The CDR3 bases are TGTGCCACCAGCCAGATGGAACGCGGGGCGAACACTGAAGCTTTCTTT.